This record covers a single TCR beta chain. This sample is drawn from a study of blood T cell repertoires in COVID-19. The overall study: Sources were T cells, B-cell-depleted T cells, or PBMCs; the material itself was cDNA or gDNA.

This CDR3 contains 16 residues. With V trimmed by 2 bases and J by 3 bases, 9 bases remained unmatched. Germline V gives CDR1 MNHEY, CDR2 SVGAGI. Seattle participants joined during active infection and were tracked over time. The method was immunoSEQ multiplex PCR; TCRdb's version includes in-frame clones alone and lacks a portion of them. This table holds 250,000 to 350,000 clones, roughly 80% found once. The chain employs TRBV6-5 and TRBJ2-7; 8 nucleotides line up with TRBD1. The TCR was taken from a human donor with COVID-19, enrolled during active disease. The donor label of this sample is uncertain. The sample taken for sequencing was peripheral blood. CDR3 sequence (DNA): TGTGCCAGCAGTTACGGACAGGGTACTCCTGGCTACGAGCAGTACTTC. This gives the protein CASSYGQGTPGYEQYF.